This T cell receptor (beta chain) was recovered during a study of shared clonotypes between healthy human individuals. Points from the study as a whole: The study generally estimated greater richness for naive than memory subsets.

Note on this clone: The antigen is not known.

Produced via immunoSEQ multiplex PCR; TCRdb's table is partial and in-frame only. Here the sample spans roughly 700,000 clones, 74% being singletons. The V end lost 8 bases, the J end lost 4 bases, and 15 bases lay between the germline ends. This CDR3 region has 14 residues. CDR1 is MNHNS and CDR2 is SASEGT in the germline V gene. The chain recombines TRBV6-1 with TRBJ2-1; D is ambiguous. The TCR sequence derives from a woman in her twenties or thirties in good health. Sequencing was carried out using memory CD4+ T cells sorted from blood. Subset noted: CD45RA-negative fraction. This CDR3 reads CASYRGDRYNEQFF. CDR3 DNA sequence: TGTGCCAGCTATCGTGGGGATAGGTACAATGAGCAGTTCTTC.